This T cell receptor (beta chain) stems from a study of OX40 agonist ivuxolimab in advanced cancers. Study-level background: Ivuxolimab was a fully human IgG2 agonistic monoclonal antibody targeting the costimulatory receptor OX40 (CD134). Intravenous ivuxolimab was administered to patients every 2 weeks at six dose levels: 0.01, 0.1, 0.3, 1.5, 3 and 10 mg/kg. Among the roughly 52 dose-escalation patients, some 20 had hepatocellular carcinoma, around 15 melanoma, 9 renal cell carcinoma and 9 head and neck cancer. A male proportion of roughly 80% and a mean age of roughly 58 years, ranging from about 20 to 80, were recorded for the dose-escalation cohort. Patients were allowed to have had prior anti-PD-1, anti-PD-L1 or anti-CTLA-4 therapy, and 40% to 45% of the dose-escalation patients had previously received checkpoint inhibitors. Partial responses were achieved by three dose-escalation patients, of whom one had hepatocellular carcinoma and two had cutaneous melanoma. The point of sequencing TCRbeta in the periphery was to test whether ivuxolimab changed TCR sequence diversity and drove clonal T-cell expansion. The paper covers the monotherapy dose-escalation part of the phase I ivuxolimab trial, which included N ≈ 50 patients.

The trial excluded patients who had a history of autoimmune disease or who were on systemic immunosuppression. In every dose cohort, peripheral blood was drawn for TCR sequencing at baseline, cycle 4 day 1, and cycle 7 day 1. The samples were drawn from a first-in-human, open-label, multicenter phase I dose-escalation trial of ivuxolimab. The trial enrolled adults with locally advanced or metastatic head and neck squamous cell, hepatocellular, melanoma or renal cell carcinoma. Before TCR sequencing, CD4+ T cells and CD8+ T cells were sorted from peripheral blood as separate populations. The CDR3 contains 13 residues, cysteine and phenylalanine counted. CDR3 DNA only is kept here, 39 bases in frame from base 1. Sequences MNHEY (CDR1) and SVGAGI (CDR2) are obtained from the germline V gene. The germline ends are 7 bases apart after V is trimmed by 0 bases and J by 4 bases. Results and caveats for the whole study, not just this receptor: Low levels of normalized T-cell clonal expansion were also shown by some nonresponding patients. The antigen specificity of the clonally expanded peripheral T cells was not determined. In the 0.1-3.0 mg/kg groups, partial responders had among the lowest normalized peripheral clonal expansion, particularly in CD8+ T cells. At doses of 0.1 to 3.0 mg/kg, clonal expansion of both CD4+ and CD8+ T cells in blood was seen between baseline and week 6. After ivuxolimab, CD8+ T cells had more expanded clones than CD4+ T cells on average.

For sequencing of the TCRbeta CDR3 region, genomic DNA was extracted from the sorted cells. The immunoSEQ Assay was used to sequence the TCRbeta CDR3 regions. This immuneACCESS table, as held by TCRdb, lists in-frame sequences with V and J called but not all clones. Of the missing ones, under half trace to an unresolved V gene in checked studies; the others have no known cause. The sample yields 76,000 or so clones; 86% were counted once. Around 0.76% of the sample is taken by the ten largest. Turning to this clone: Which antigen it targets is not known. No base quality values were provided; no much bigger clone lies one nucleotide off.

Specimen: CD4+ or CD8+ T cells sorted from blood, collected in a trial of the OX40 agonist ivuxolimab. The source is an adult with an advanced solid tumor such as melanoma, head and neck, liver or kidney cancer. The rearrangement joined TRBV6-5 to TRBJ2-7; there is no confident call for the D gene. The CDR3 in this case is CASSYSILYEQYF. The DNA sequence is TGTGCCAGCAGTTACTCGATCTTATACGAGCAGTACTTC.